The 17 T cell receptor beta chains below were found in one sample sequenced in a study of shared clonotypes between healthy human individuals. Sequencing was performed with immunoSEQ multiplex PCR; in TCRdb, only in-frame clones are kept and a portion is missing. The sample contains millions of clones, 90% to 95% of which appear only once. The sample consisted of naive CD4+ T cells sorted from blood. As for subset: CD45RA+ positively selected. These receptors were collected from a man aged 18 to 30 in good health.

In its sample, this clone was seen many times. The genes are TRBV27 and TRBJ2-7; 11 bases align to TRBD2. This CDR3 has 19 amino acids. Looked up from germline, CDR1 is MNHEY and CDR2 is SMNVEV (reference sequence). Losses at the gene ends were 1 base for V and 2 bases for J; bases not matched to a gene: 13. CDR3 DNA sequence: TGTGCCAGCAGTTTATTGAGTCGGACTAGCGGGTCCTCCCCCTACGAGCAGTACTTC. This codes for CASSLLSRTSGSSPYEQYF.

J is TRBJ1-2 and V is TRBV6-5, with D uncertain. The V end lost 2 bases, the J end lost 4 bases, and 11 bases lay between the germline ends. This CDR3 has 14 residues. CDR1 is MNHEY, CDR2 SVGAGI, per germline. The CDR3 sequence is CASSYGVPTYGYTF. Here the CDR3 DNA reads TGTGCCAGCAGTTACGGAGTCCCGACCTATGGCTACACCTTC.

The chain couples TRBV7-9 to TRBJ2-7; D gene uncertain. Germline CDR1 and CDR2: SEHNR and FQNEAQ (reference sequence). Trimming pared 6 bases from V and 3 bases from J, leaving 9 bases between. The CDR3 has 12 residues. CDR3 DNA: TGTGCCAGCAGTGTTAGGGACTACGAGCAGTACTTC. Residues: CASSVRDYEQYF.

The chain combines TRBV4-1 with TRBJ2-6; D remains unclear. Germline V gene sequence: CDR1 MGHRA, CDR2 YSYEKL. The V end was cut by 4 bases, the J end by 1 base, with 11 bases between. The CDR3 extends over 16 amino acids. The CDR3 protein is CASSLLRTSGANVLTF. The CDR3 bases are TGCGCCAGCAGCCTTCTTCGGACGTCTGGGGCCAACGTCCTGACTTTC.

The genes are TRBV29-1 and TRBJ2-2; TRBD1 matches at 8 bases. From germline, CDR1 is SQVTM and CDR2 ANQGSEA. Trimming took 4 bases from V and 4 from J; bases not matched to a gene: 5. This CDR3 contains 14 residues. The CDR3 sequence is CSVAQGVSTGELFF. CDR3 bases: TGCAGCGTTGCACAGGGGGTATCCACCGGGGAGCTGTTTTTT.

V gene TRBV11-3 combines with J gene TRBJ1-2, with a tentative D call TRBD1 (5 bases). With 5 bases removed from V and 6 bases from J, the gap between germline ends came to 25 bases. The CDR3 is 17 amino acids. The germline gives CDR1 SGHNT, CDR2 YENEEA. CDR3 DNA sequence: TGTGCCAGCAGCCTAGTACCTGGACAAGCCCCTAGAGATGGCTACACCTTC. Translated, it gives CASSLVPGQAPRDGYTF.

The V and J genes are TRBV6-5 and TRBJ2-7; no firm D call. The CDR3 is 13 amino acids. CDR1 is MNHEY and CDR2 is SVGAGI in the germline V gene. V was pared by 4 bases and J by 6 bases, with 13 bases between. The CDR3 DNA is TGTGCCAGCAGTTCTAGGGCGCCTCGCGAGCAGTACTTC. Its translation: CASSSRAPREQYF.

CDR3 nucleotide sequence: TGTGCCAGCAGGACCGGGACAGCTATGAACACTGAAGCTTTCTTT. It translates to CASRTGTAMNTEAFF. The rearrangement uses TRBV2 and TRBJ1-1; 7 positions match TRBD1. CDR1 is SNHLY, CDR2 FYNNEI, per germline. This CDR3 comprises 15 residues. V dropped 6 bases and J dropped 0; count of bases not matched to a gene: 7.

The rearrangement uses TRBV18 and TRBJ2-5, with a tentative D call TRBD2 (6 bases). This CDR3 comprises 15 residues. V was clipped by 3 bases and J by 1 base, with 12 bases between them. Germline lookup yields CDR1 KGHSH and CDR2 LQKENI. The CDR3: CASSPPGGSQETQYF. CDR3 coding DNA: TGTGCCAGCTCACCCCCCGGGGGAAGCCAAGAGACCCAGTACTTC.

The chain is built from TRBV4-2 and TRBJ1-3; TRBD1 aligns across 7 bases. V dropped 3 bases and J dropped 0; count of bases not matched to a gene: 5. The CDR3 runs 16 residues. Germline V gives CDR1 LGHNA, CDR2 YNFKEQ. In nucleotides, the CDR3 is TGTGCCAGCAGCCATGCCGACAGGGACTCTGGAAACACCATATATTTT. It yields the protein CASSHADRDSGNTIYF.

The chain employs TRBV5-4 and TRBJ2-5; 12 positions match TRBD1. The CDR3 consists of 14 residues. Trimming at V came to 0 bases and at J to 13 bases, leaving 7 bases not matched to a gene. Germline V gene data show CDR1 as SGHNT and CDR2 as YYREEE (reference sequence). The CDR3 reads CASSLVGTGGAVYF. The CDR3 nucleotides are TGTGCCAGCAGCTTGGTTGGGACAGGGGGCGCCGTGTACTTC.

V gene TRBV10-3 combines with J gene TRBJ2-3; 13 bases align to TRBD2. The CDR3 contains 16 residues. CDR1 and CDR2 (germline): ENHRY, SYGVKD. The V and J ends lost 6 bases and 0 bases, in that order; junction bases with no gene match: 3. The CDR3 DNA is TGTGCCATCAGGACTAGCGGGGGGACTAGCACAGATACGCAGTATTTT. Its protein is CAIRTSGGTSTDTQYF.

With regard to this clone: The sample carries other DNA sequences with the same CDR3. The chain carries TRBV5-1 and TRBJ1-1; 7 nucleotides align to TRBD1. In germline, CDR1 is SGHRS, CDR2 YFSETQ. This CDR3 contains 14 residues. The ends lost 5 bases at V and 1 base at J; junction bases unmatched: 5. CDR3 loop: CASRSGTANTEAFF. The CDR3 nucleotides read TGCGCCAGCAGGTCTGGGACAGCGAACACTGAAGCTTTCTTT.

The chain carries TRBV9 and TRBJ2-3; the match to TRBD2 covers 11 bases. This CDR3 has 16 amino acids. The germline gives CDR1 SGDLS, CDR2 YYNGEE. The trim removed 4 bases at V and 0 bases at J, leaving 4 bases unmatched. CDR3 amino acids: CASSLAGGSSTDTQYF. The CDR3 DNA follows: TGTGCCAGCAGCCTAGCGGGGGGTTCTAGCACAGATACGCAGTATTTT.

To note about this clone: Within the sample, other DNA sequences also encode this same CDR3. V is TRBV11-2 and J is TRBJ2-5; no firm D call. The CDR3 extends over 16 amino acids. The V gene lost 8 bases and the J gene lost 1 base, with 20 bases spanning the gap. Looked up from germline, CDR1 is SGHAT and CDR2 is FQNNGV. The CDR3 DNA reads as TGTGCCAGCGGCAGGAGTCCCACGGTGCGCCAAGAGACCCAGTACTTC. Its translation is CASGRSPTVRQETQYF.

This chain links TRBV12-5 with TRBJ2-7; TRBD2 matches 9 bases. Germline V gene data show CDR1 as LGHNT and CDR2 as FRNRAP. V was clipped by 3 bases and J by 0 bases; unmatched bases: 9. CDR3 length: 17 amino acids. The CDR3 sequence is CASGLPGLAESSYEQYF. The CDR3 nucleotides are TGTGCTAGTGGTTTACCGGGACTAGCCGAAAGCTCCTACGAGCAGTACTTC.

The rearrangement links TRBV11-3 to TRBJ2-1, with unresolved D. Per germline, CDR1 SGHNT and CDR2 YENEEA. V lost 0 bases, J lost 7 bases, and 7 bases lay in between. The CDR3 loop spans 13 amino acids. The CDR3 nucleotides read TGTGCCAGCAGCTTAGACCAACAAAATGAGCAGTTCTTC. Protein product: CASSLDQQNEQFF.